Listed here are 16 T cell receptor beta chains from one sample, sequenced in a study of Tregs in tolerant kidney transplant recipients. Here immunoSEQ multiplex PCR was the method, and the copy in TCRdb shows in-frame clones only, minus some. The sample totals 50,000 or so clones; its top ten clones hold about 0.83%. Specimen: CD4+ T cells from blood, collected before the transplant. The origin of the receptors is a human donor who received a combined kidney and bone marrow transplant.

Here the CDR3 reads CASSPDRTGNTGELFF. The CDR3 DNA, read in part, is TGTGCCAGCTCACCCGATCGGACAGGGAACACCGGGGAG. The rearrangement joins TRBV18 to TRBJ2-2, with 7 positions matching TRBD1. The CDR3 extends 3 residues past the end of the read, so its final part is completed from the germline J gene. This CDR3 is 16 amino acids long. With V trimmed by 3 bases and J by 1 base, 5 bases remained unmatched. CDR1 KGHSH and CDR2 LQKENI come from the germline V gene.

With regard to this clone: From the germline J gene comes the end of the CDR3, since the read stops 3 residues before it. V and J are TRBV29-1 and TRBJ1-2; TRBD1 might be the D (6 bases). The CDR3 spans 16 residues. V lost 6 bases, J lost 7 bases, and 27 bases lay in between. CDR1 and CDR2 (germline): SQVTM, ANQGSEA. The CDR3 reads CSVTLRGTGGPGGYTF. CDR3 DNA, as far as it was read: TGCAGCGTCACCCTTAGGGGGACCGGAGGTCCTGGTGGC.

Regarding this clone: From the germline J gene comes the end of the CDR3, since the read stops 3 residues before it. This chain uses TRBV18 with TRBJ2-7; the match to TRBD2 covers 12 bases. In germline, CDR1 is KGHSH, CDR2 LQKENI. The CDR3 runs 15 residues. V trimming: 3 bases; J trimming: 2 bases; junction bases outside the gene matches: 2. CDR3: CASSPLAGGPYEQYF. Incomplete CDR3 DNA: TGTGCCAGCTCACCTCTAGCGGGGGGGCCCTACGAG.

Notes on this clone: With the read ending 3 residues before the CDR3 end, the germline J gene is used to fill in that end. The V gene is TRBV7-2, the J gene TRBJ1-3, with 7 bases matching TRBD1. V shed 2 bases and J 0 bases; nucleotides not matched to a gene: 1. Germline CDR1 reads SGHTA; CDR2 reads FQGNSA. The CDR3 covers 15 residues. CDR3 loop: CASSLSGGSGNTIYF. Incomplete CDR3 DNA: TGTGCCAGCAGCTTATCAGGGGGCTCTGGAAACACC.

For this clone: The sequence runs out 3 residues before the end of the CDR3; the remainder is reconstructed from the germline J gene. The chain links TRBV2 to TRBJ1-2, with 8 positions matching TRBD1. CDR1 and CDR2 (germline): SNHLY, FYNNEI. The CDR3 sequence is 14 residues long. V was clipped by 5 bases and J by 4 bases; unmatched bases: 6. The CDR3 reads CASSTGQGAYGYTF. CDR3 bases read: TGTGCCAGCAGTACAGGACAGGGAGCCTATGGC.

Regarding this clone: The read falls 3 residues short of the CDR3 end, and the missing part is taken from the germline J gene. The chain uses TRBV6-2 or TRBV6-3 and TRBJ1-2; TRBD1 aligns across 8 bases. The CDR3 is made up of 13 amino acids. V lost 6 bases, J lost 4 bases, and 4 bases stayed unmatched. CDR1 is MNHEY, CDR2 SVGEGT, per germline. Partial CDR3 DNA: TGTGCCAGCAGCCCGGACAGGGTCTATGGC. It specifies CASSPDRVYG. The whole CDR3 sequence is CASSPDRVYGYTF.

Remarks on this clone: A junction end diverges from the germline sequence, so it may reflect a read error. The missing CDR3 end, 3 residues past where the read stops, is filled in from the germline J gene. The chain has TRBV5-1 and TRBJ2-2; tentatively, D is TRBD2 (6 bases). CDR3 length: 14 amino acids. Germline-derived CDR1 and CDR2 are SGHRS and YFSETQ. Here the CDR3 reads CASRERYETGGLFF. The sequenced part of the CDR3 DNA is TGCGCCAGCAGGGAGCGGTATGAGACCGGGGGG.

Turning to this clone: The read terminates 3 residues ahead of where the CDR3 ends, so the germline J gene completes it. The genes are TRBV18 and TRBJ2-1; possibly TRBD1 for D (5 bases). V shed 0 bases and J shed 0 bases, with 9 bases lying between them. The CDR3 contains 16 residues. CDR1 KGHSH and CDR2 LQKENI come from the germline V gene. Incomplete CDR3 DNA: TGTGCCAGCTCACCACCTTACAGGAGCTCCTACAATGAG. This codes for CASSPPYRSSYNE. The complete CDR3 sequence is CASSPPYRSSYNEQFF.

On this clone: The DNA ends 3 residues before the CDR3 does, and the rest of the CDR3 is filled in from the germline J gene. The rearrangement joins TRBV30 to TRBJ2-4; 7 bases agree with TRBD2. The germline CDR1 and CDR2 sequences are GTSNPN and SVGIG (reference sequence). The CDR3 runs 16 residues. V lost 2 bases, J lost 6 bases, and 13 bases stayed unmatched. CDR3 in amino acids: CAWSPQGGWMGNIQYF. CDR3 DNA (partial): TGTGCCTGGAGTCCCCAGGGAGGGTGGATGGGAAACATT.

As concerns this clone: Sequencing ends 3 residues short of the CDR3 end; the germline J gene provides the rest. This sequence joins TRBV6-1 and TRBJ1-3, with D possibly TRBD1 on 6 matching bases. Between the trimmed V and J ends, which lost 4 bases and 0 bases, there was a span of 13 bases. The CDR3 loop spans 16 amino acids. The germline gives CDR1 MNHNS, CDR2 SASEGT. CDR3 DNA, as far as it was read: TGTGCCAGCAGTGCCCCGGGGACACTCTCTGGAAACACC. It encodes CASSAPGTLSGNT. Given in full, the CDR3 is CASSAPGTLSGNTIYF.

Regarding this clone: Sequencing ends 3 residues short of the CDR3 end; the germline J gene provides the rest. The chain employs TRBV19 and TRBJ1-4; D may be TRBD1 (6 bases). The germline V and J ends were trimmed by 5 bases and 2 bases, with 15 bases remaining between them. The CDR3 length is 16 residues. The germline V gene has CDR1 LNHDA and CDR2 SQIVND (reference sequence). The CDR3 sequence: CASSLRGRFTNEKLFF. The CDR3 DNA, read in part, is TGTGCCAGTAGTCTTAGGGGGAGGTTCACTAATGAAAAA.

The sequenced CDR3 bases are TGCAGCGGGAGGGACAGGGGAGACTACGAG. Translation: CSGRDRGDYE. The full CDR3 sequence reads CSGRDRGDYEQYF. This chain joins TRBV29-1 and TRBJ2-7; 10 positions match TRBD1. Read coverage stops 3 residues before the CDR3 terminus; the germline J gene supplies the remainder. V lost 7 bases, J lost 3 bases, and 6 bases stayed unmatched. The CDR3 sequence is 13 residues long. Germline values: CDR1 SQVTM, CDR2 ANQGSEA.

To note about this clone: The CDR3 is cut off 3 residues early in the read; its end comes from the germline J gene. V and J are TRBV6-8 and TRBJ1-5, with TRBD1 identical over 8 bases. V lost 6 bases and J lost 5; bases outside the gene matches: 12. The CDR3 is 16 residues long. CDR1 and CDR2 from the germline V gene are MNHGY and SAAAGT. The CDR3 sequence is CASRQQQGEGDQPQHF. Incomplete CDR3 DNA: TGTGCCAGCAGGCAACAACAGGGGGAAGGGGATCAGCCC.

A note on this clone: Read coverage stops 3 residues before the CDR3 terminus; the germline J gene supplies the remainder. The rearrangement links TRBV6-1 to TRBJ1-4; D ambiguous. The CDR3 runs to 17 residues. Germline lookup yields CDR1 MNHNS and CDR2 SASEGT. V lost 2 bases and J lost 0, with 13 bases in between. Incomplete CDR3 DNA: TGTGCCAGCAGTGAATTGAAGGGTTCGGCAACTAATGAAAAA. Its protein is CASSELKGSATNEK. The complete CDR3 protein is CASSELKGSATNEKLFF.

As to this clone: The read is 3 residues too short to cover the CDR3 end, so that end is filled in from the germline J gene. The chain has TRBV18 and TRBJ1-1; a weak D match, TRBD1 (5 bases). The CDR3 totals 16 residues. From germline, CDR1 is KGHSH and CDR2 LQKENI. The V gene lost 6 bases and the J gene lost 0 bases, with 17 bases spanning the gap. CDR3 bases read: TGTGCCAGCTCCAACAAGGGGCTTAACATGAACACTGAA. Protein: CASSNKGLNMNTE. The full CDR3 sequence reads CASSNKGLNMNTEAFF.

Of note for this clone: The missing CDR3 end, 3 residues past where the read stops, is filled in from the germline J gene. The chain uses TRBV5-1 and TRBJ2-2; 9 bases align to TRBD1. CDR1 is SGHRS, CDR2 YFSETQ, per germline. Unmatched junction bases numbered 4, after V lost 5 bases and J lost 5 bases. CDR3 length: 14 amino acids. Incomplete CDR3 DNA: TGCGCCAGCAGACAGGGGGCGCCTACCGGGGAG. Translating it yields CASRQGAPTGE. The whole CDR3 is CASRQGAPTGELFF. Full variable domain (missing parts from reference TRBV5-1 and TRBJ2-2): KAGVTQTPRYLIKTRGQQVTLSCSPISGHRSVSWYQQTPGQGLQFLFEYFSETQRNKGNFPGRFSGRQFSNSRSEMNVSTLELGDSALYLCASRQGAPTGELFFGEGSRLTVL.